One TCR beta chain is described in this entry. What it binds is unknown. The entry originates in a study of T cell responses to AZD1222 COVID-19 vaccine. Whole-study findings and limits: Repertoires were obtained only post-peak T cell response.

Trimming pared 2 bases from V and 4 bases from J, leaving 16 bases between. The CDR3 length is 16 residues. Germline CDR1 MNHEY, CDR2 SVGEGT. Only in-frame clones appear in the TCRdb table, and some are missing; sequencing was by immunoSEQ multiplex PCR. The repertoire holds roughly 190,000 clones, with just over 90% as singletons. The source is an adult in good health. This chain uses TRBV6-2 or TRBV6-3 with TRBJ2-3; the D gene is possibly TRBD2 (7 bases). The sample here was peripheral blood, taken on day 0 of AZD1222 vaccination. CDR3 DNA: TGTGCCAGCAGTTACGTGGGGGAGGGGGTCTCAGATACGCAGTATTTT. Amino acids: CASSYVGEGVSDTQYF.